Listed below are T cell receptor beta chains from one sample, sequenced in a study of blood T cell repertoires in COVID-19. Method: immunoSEQ multiplex PCR; TCRdb's copy keeps in-frame clones and lacks some. The table includes roughly 120,000 clones, around 80% detected once. Sequenced material: peripheral blood. Receptors were obtained from a human donor in a cohort sampled during active or convalescent COVID-19. The CDR3 runs from the conserved cysteine through the conserved F or W. Fields, in order: J gene, D gene, clone size, V gene, CDR3 DNA, CDR3 protein. A D gene is named only where the DNA matches it firmly. Clone size, where shown, is once, few, many, or a class for clones that have expanded.

j_call: TRBJ2-7; d_call: TRBD1; clone_size: few; v_call: TRBV19; cdr3_nt: TGTGCCAGTAGTGTGACAGGGACCCCCTACGAGCAGTACTTC; cdr3_aa: CASSVTGTPYEQYF
j_call: TRBJ2-1; d_call: NA; clone_size: NA; v_call: TRBV7-8; cdr3_nt: TGTGCCAGCAGCTTAGGAGGGGGAGGGTTGAATGAGCAGTTCTTC; cdr3_aa: CASSLGGGGLNEQFF
j_call: TRBJ2-1; d_call: TRBD2; clone_size: few; v_call: TRBV29-1; cdr3_nt: TGCAGCGTTCAAGAAGTCGCCCCTCTAGCGGGAGGATACAATGAGCAGTTCTTC; cdr3_aa: CSVQEVAPLAGGYNEQFF
j_call: TRBJ2-2; d_call: TRBD2; clone_size: NA; v_call: TRBV10-3; cdr3_nt: TGTGCCATCTCCATACGGGAAGCGGGAGTTAGGGTGCGCGGGTCTGCCGGGGAGCTGTTTTTT; cdr3_aa: CAISIREAGVRVRGSAGELFF
j_call: TRBJ1-6; d_call: NA; clone_size: NA; v_call: TRBV7-9; cdr3_nt: TGTGCCAGCAGCCAATTCCCCAGCTCCTATAATTCACCCCTCCACTTT; cdr3_aa: CASSQFPSSYNSPLHF
j_call: TRBJ1-5; d_call: NA; clone_size: once; v_call: TRBV20-1; cdr3_nt: TGCAGTGCTAGTCGAGGAAATCAGCCCCAGCATTTT; cdr3_aa: CSASRGNQPQHF
j_call: TRBJ1-2; d_call: NA; clone_size: few; v_call: TRBV5-1; cdr3_nt: TGCGCCAGCAGCTTGGGGGCGGGGACCTCGAACTATGGCTACACCTTC; cdr3_aa: CASSLGAGTSNYGYTF
j_call: TRBJ1-6; d_call: TRBD1; clone_size: NA; v_call: TRBV2; cdr3_nt: TGTGCCAGCAGTGAAATAACAGGGGGCCGTTCACCCCTCCACTTT; cdr3_aa: CASSEITGGRSPLHF
j_call: TRBJ2-7; d_call: NA; clone_size: NA; v_call: TRBV19; cdr3_nt: TGTGCCAGTAGTTCCCGTCTAGGGACACCCGGTGAGCAGTACTTC; cdr3_aa: CASSSRLGTPGEQYF
j_call: TRBJ2-7; d_call: NA; clone_size: many; v_call: TRBV30; cdr3_nt: TGTGCCTGGAGGAGGGGGGGGCACGACGAGCAGTACTTC; cdr3_aa: CAWRRGGHDEQYF
j_call: TRBJ2-3; d_call: NA; clone_size: NA; v_call: TRBV4-1; cdr3_nt: TGCGCCAGCAGCCATTTTGGCATACAGTTAACAGATACGCAGTATTTT; cdr3_aa: CASSHFGIQLTDTQYF
j_call: TRBJ2-3; d_call: NA; clone_size: NA; v_call: TRBV25-1; cdr3_nt: TGTGCCAGCAGTGAATATAGACTTAGCGCAGATACGCAGTATTTT; cdr3_aa: CASSEYRLSADTQYF
j_call: TRBJ2-7; d_call: TRBD2; clone_size: NA; v_call: TRBV2; cdr3_nt: TGTGCCAGCAGCCCTACTAGCGGGTTAACCTACGAGCAGTACTTC; cdr3_aa: CASSPTSGLTYEQYF
j_call: TRBJ1-5; d_call: TRBD1; clone_size: NA; v_call: TRBV6-6; cdr3_nt: TGTGCCAGCAGGCGCGACAGGGGGGATAGCAATCAGCCCCAGCATTTT; cdr3_aa: CASRRDRGDSNQPQHF
j_call: TRBJ2-6; d_call: NA; clone_size: once; v_call: TRBV27; cdr3_nt: TGTGCCAGCGGGGGACACCTTCCTGGGGCCAACGTCCTGACTTTC; cdr3_aa: CASGGHLPGANVLTF
j_call: TRBJ1-5; d_call: TRBD1; clone_size: few; v_call: TRBV6-6; cdr3_nt: TGTGCCAGCAGTCGAACAGGGGAGTCGGGCAATCAGCCCCAGCATTTT; cdr3_aa: CASSRTGESGNQPQHF
j_call: TRBJ1-2; d_call: TRBD1; clone_size: NA; v_call: TRBV15; cdr3_nt: TGTGCCACCAGGAGACCGGGACAGGGGACCTATGGCTACACCTTC; cdr3_aa: CATRRPGQGTYGYTF
j_call: TRBJ2-6; d_call: TRBD1; clone_size: NA; v_call: TRBV23-1; cdr3_nt: TGCGCCAGCAGTCACGGGACAGGGGGCTTTTGGACTGGGGCCAACGTCCTGACTTTC; cdr3_aa: CASSHGTGGFWTGANVLTF
j_call: TRBJ1-3; d_call: NA; clone_size: many; v_call: TRBV5-6; cdr3_nt: TGTGCCAGCAGCACCATACGGGGTGGAAACACCATATATTTT; cdr3_aa: CASSTIRGGNTIYF
j_call: TRBJ1-1; d_call: NA; clone_size: NA; v_call: TRBV7-9; cdr3_nt: TGTGCCAGCAGCTTATATCGGCGCGGATTAAACACTGAAGCTTTCTTT; cdr3_aa: CASSLYRRGLNTEAFF
j_call: TRBJ1-6; d_call: NA; clone_size: NA; v_call: TRBV12-5; cdr3_nt: TGTGCTAGTGGGAACCCGGTCCAGGGCGGTAATTCACCCCTCCACTTT; cdr3_aa: CASGNPVQGGNSPLHF
j_call: TRBJ2-2; d_call: NA; clone_size: NA; v_call: TRBV9; cdr3_nt: TGTGCCAGCAGCGCCGGGGACACCGGGGAGCTGTTTTTT; cdr3_aa: CASSAGDTGELFF